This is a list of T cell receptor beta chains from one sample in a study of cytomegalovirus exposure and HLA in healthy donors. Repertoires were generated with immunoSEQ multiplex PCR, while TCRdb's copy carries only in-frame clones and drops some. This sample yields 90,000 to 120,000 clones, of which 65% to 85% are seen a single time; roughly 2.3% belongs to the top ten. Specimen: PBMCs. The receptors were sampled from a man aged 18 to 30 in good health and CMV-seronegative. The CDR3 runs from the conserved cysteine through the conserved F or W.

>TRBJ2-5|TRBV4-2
CASSQDASGGAETQYF
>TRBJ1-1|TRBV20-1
CSASRGTEAFF
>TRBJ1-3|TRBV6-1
CASSAEDRVFFGNTIYF
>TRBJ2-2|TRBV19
CASRRTGTNTGELFF
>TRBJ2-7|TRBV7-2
CASSLVRDGSYEQYF
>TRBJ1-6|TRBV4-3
CASSQERRAHSPLHF
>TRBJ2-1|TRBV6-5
CASSYSGGRYNEQFF
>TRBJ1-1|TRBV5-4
CASSLDGGVNTEAFF
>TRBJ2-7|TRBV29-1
CSVRAGTYEQYF
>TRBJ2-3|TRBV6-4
CASSEGGGGTDTQYF
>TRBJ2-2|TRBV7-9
CASSSPQGVRDTGELFF
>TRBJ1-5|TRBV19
CASSRTGSNQPQHF
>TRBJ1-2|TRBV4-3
CASSQETGGGGYTF
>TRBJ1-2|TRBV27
CASSLSGGGNYGYPF
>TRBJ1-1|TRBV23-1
CASENNTEAFF
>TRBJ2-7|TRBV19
CASSTGHGYEQYF
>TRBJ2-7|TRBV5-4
CASSLGPSEQYF
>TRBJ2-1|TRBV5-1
CASSLDRGVSVGDNEQFF
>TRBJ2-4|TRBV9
CASSVGGGQGRNIQYF
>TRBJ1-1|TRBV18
CASSPLILNTEAFF
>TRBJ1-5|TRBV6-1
CASSEGQFSNQPQHF
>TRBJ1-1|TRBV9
CASSGRQGSEAFF
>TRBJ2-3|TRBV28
CASRDRSTDTQYF
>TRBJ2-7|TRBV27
CASSFGTSGDEQYF
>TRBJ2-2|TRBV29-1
CSVDTGAGGELFF
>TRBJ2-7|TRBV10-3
CAISETGQRDYEQYF
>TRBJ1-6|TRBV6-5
CASTGQTNSPLHF
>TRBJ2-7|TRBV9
CASSETGTPAYEQYF
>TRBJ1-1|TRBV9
CASSPTRRGARGNTEAFF
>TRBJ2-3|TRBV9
CASSVGVGGVTDTQYF
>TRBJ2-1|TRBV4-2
CASSRAGNEQFF
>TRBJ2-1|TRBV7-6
CASSLVRRTGYYNEQFF
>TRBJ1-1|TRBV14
CASSQGTGLNTEAFF
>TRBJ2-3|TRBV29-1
CSVELSSTRYTDTQYF
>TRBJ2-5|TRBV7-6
CASSLAAGGKQETQYF
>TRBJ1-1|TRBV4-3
CASSQGTGSTEAFF
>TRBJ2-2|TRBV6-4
CASSDSNRGHAGELFF
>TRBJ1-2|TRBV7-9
CASTSSGTGEGYTF
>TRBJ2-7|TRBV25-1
CASSEEAGPRTSYEQYF
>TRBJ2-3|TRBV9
CASSVTTGTTSFTDTQYF
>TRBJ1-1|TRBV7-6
CASSSTGLGNTEAFF
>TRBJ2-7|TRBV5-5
CASSLGTGTGEQYF
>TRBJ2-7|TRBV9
CASSVGGFPYEQYF
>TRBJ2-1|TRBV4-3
CASSQDYGTTYNEQFF
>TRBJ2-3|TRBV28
CASSAPGQGADTQYF
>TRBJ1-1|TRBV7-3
CASSLDDRVGTEAFF
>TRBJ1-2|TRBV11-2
CASSHSGSNYGYTF
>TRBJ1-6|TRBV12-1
CASSPGQGHSPLHF
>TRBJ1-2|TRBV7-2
CASSWFGGGQSYGYTF
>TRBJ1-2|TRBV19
CASSTRSNYGYTF
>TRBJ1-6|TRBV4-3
CASSQDPGRANSPLHF
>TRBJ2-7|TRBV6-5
CASSNRQGYEQYF
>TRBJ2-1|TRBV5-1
CASSLGGGQQFF
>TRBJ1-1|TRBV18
CASSRETGGWRSEAFF
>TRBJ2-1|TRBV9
CASSVDQGDEQFF
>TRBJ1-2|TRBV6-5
CASSPGQNYGYTF
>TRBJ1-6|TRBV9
CASSEGGFDSPLHF
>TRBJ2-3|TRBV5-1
CASSLVTGGTQYF
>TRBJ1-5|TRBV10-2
CASSESGEDQPQHF